The 10 T cell receptor beta chains reported below all come from one sample, sequenced in a study of T cell responses to AZD1222 COVID-19 vaccine. Produced via immunoSEQ multiplex PCR; TCRdb's table is partial and in-frame only. There are about 99,000 clones in the sample; about 85% occur only once, and 2.9% lies in the top ten. Material: peripheral blood, obtained on day 0 of AZD1222 vaccination. Receptor source: an adult in good health.

The chain uses TRBV18 and TRBJ1-1, with 8 bases fitting TRBD1. CDR1 is KGHSH, CDR2 LQKENI, per germline. The CDR3 spans 14 residues. V lost 3 bases, J lost 5 bases, and 5 bases stayed unmatched. The CDR3 loop reads CASSPQGAQTEAFF. CDR3 bases: TGTGCCAGCTCACCCCAGGGGGCACAGACTGAAGCTTTCTTT.

A remark on this clone: An end of the junction does not agree with germline; a read error may underlie this. The chain has TRBV5-1 and TRBJ2-1; 14 nucleotides line up with TRBD2. Germline V gene sequence: CDR1 SGHRS, CDR2 YFSETQ. CDR3 size: 16 residues. The chain's CDR3 is CASSPGGLAGVNEQFF. CDR3 sequence (DNA): TGTGCCAGCAGCCCCGGGGGACTAGCGGGAGTCAATGAGCAGTTCTTC.

The chain combines TRBV5-4 with TRBJ2-5, with D perhaps matching TRBD1 (6 bases). This CDR3 spans 14 amino acids. Trimming took off 0 bases at V and 5 bases at J, with 11 bases between the two ends. Germline assignment: CDR1 SGHNT and CDR2 YYREEE (reference sequence). CDR3 nucleotide sequence: TGTGCCAGCAGCTTGGAGGGAAGGGGGGAGACCCAGTACTTC. Translated: CASSLEGRGETQYF.

This sequence joins TRBV9 and TRBJ2-1, with D uncertain. V was pared by 0 bases and J by 2 bases, with 9 bases between. The CDR3 runs 15 residues. Germline V gene sequence: CDR1 SGDLS, CDR2 YYNGEE. The CDR3 protein is CASSVGRKTYNEQFF. The DNA of the CDR3 is TGTGCCAGCAGCGTAGGACGGAAAACCTACAATGAGCAGTTCTTC.

The CDR3 sequence: CASSLGSGYYEQYF. The CDR3 region has the DNA TGCGCCAGCAGCTTGGGCTCAGGGTATTACGAGCAGTACTTC. This chain links TRBV5-1 with TRBJ2-7; D is perhaps TRBD1 (5 bases). Germline V lookup: CDR1 SGHRS, CDR2 YFSETQ. The CDR3 totals 14 residues. Trimming cost V 0 bases and J 4 bases, with 11 bases left between them.

The chain carries TRBV27 and TRBJ2-7; no reliable D call. The length of the CDR3 is 12 residues. V was shortened by 4 bases and J by 2 bases, with 6 bases between the two germline ends. CDR1 MNHEY and CDR2 SMNVEV come from the germline V gene (reference sequence). This chain's CDR3 is CASSSSTYEQYV. The CDR3 nucleotides are TGTGCCAGCAGTTCCAGTACCTACGAGCAGTACGTC.

The rearrangement uses TRBV10-3 and TRBJ1-4; D is unresolved. The CDR3 loop spans 13 amino acids. The V gene lost 7 bases and the J gene lost 0 bases, with 6 bases spanning the gap. Germline V gene data show CDR1 as ENHRY and CDR2 as SYGVKD. In DNA form, the CDR3 reads TGTGCCATCAAAGCAGCAACTAATGAAAAACTGTTTTTT. This codes for CAIKAATNEKLFF.

This clone has only one observation. J is TRBJ2-1 and V is TRBV2; TRBD1 is a possible D gene (5 bases). V was pared by 6 bases and J by 4 bases, with 7 bases between. Germline CDR1 and CDR2: SNHLY and FYNNEI. The CDR3 sequence is 12 residues long. CDR3 sequence reads: CASRQGYNEQFF. The CDR3 DNA follows: TGTGCCAGCAGGCAGGGTTACAATGAGCAGTTCTTC.

Only one count was recorded for this clone. The gene calls are TRBV12-5 and TRBJ2-1; TRBD1 aligns across 8 bases. The CDR3 extends over 15 amino acids. Germline CDR1 reads LGHNT; CDR2 reads FRNRAP. V was pared by 6 bases and J by 8 bases, with 12 bases of the junction left unmatched. DNA of the CDR3: TGTGCTAGTGGAACTGGGCCACAGGGGGTTGATGAGCAGTTCTTC. Translated: CASGTGPQGVDEQFF. Variable domain in full (rest from reference TRBV12-5 and TRBJ2-1): DARVTQTPRHKVTEMGQEVTMRCQPILGHNTVFWYRQTMMQGLELLAYFRNRAPLDDSGMPKDRFSAEMPDATLATLKIQPSEPRDSAVYFCASGTGPQGVDEQFFGPGTRLTVL.

This sequence joins TRBV5-4 and TRBJ1-6; 10 nucleotides line up with TRBD1. CDR1 and CDR2 from the germline V gene are SGHNT and YYREEE (reference sequence). The length of the CDR3 is 16 residues. The V segment lost 2 bases and the J segment 5 bases; nucleotides outside the gene matches: 4. The CDR3, as DNA: TGTGCCAGCAGCTTACCCGGACAGGGGGATAATTCACCCCTCCACTTT. It yields the protein CASSLPGQGDNSPLHF.